The text below deals with one T cell receptor beta chain. CDR1 LNHNV and CDR2 YYDKDF come from the germline V gene (reference sequence). V lost 4 bases to trimming and J lost 5 bases; unmatched junction nucleotides: 6. This CDR3 is 15 amino acids long. Only in-frame clones appear in the TCRdb table, and some are missing; sequencing was by immunoSEQ multiplex PCR. The sample has about 340,000 clones, approximately 89% seen once. This sample was taken from a study of blood T cell repertoires in COVID-19. The source is a woman aged 18-29 years who had recovered from COVID-19. The J gene is TRBJ2-1, the V gene TRBV15; TRBD2 matches at 9 bases. Sequenced input: peripheral blood. The CDR3 loop is CATSIGGRAHNEQFF. Written as DNA, the CDR3 is TGTGCCACCAGCATTGGCGGGAGGGCCCACAATGAGCAGTTCTTC. The full variable domain, its missing parts supplied by reference TRBV15 and TRBJ2-1, is DAMVIQNPRYQVTQFGKPVTLSCSQTLNHNVMYWYQQKSSQAPKLLFHYYDKDFNNEADTPDNFQSRRPNTSFCFLDIRSPGLGDTAMYLCATSIGGRAHNEQFFGPGTRLTVL.